This T cell receptor (beta chain) was retrieved from a study of CD8 T cells in ankylosing spondylitis. The study, taken as a whole, reports: In peripheral blood, disease-linked CD8+ clones occurred at relatively low frequencies.

The sample holds many counts of this clonotype. Its antigen remains unknown. Each CDR3 protein gets one entry after TCRdb re-called the 5' RACE reads with MiXCR. The sample consists of about 39,000 distinct CDR3 sequences, less than 4% of them appearing once. Material for sequencing was blood, either unsorted or a sorted T cell fraction (not recorded which). This TCR was recovered from a male donor with ankylosing spondylitis or in good health (not recorded which).

The CDR3 DNA is TGTGCCAGCAGCCCCGGGCCATTCAATGAGCAGTTCTTC. It translates to CASSPGPFNEQFF. V usage is TRBV9 and J usage is TRBJ2-1; D gene uncertain. The CDR3 covers 13 residues. Germline loops: CDR1 SGDLS, CDR2 YYNGEE. V shed 4 bases and J shed 6 bases, with 11 bases lying between them.